Sequencing of this T cell receptor (beta chain) was carried out in a study of blood T cells in healthy people across ages. The V end was cut by 5 bases, the J end by 8 bases, with 12 bases between. CDR3 length: 13 residues. Germline assignment: CDR1 SGHTA and CDR2 FQGNSA. A second PCR of roughly 7 to 11 cycles used a sample-barcoded 5' primer and a J-beta primer mix. Each cDNA molecule received a tag from a template-switch adaptor that had 12 random nucleotides. Each CDR3 protein is one row after TCRdb ran MiXCR on the 5' RACE reads. This table holds some 1,800,000 distinct CDR3 sequences, roughly 43% found once.

This TCR came from a human donor in good health. The source material was blood. V is TRBV7-2 and J is TRBJ1-4; weak D call: TRBD1 (5 bases). CDR3 loop: CASSIGAGEKLFF. The CDR3 nucleotides are TGTGCCAGCAGCATCGGGGCGGGGGAAAAACTGTTTTTT. The full variable domain, in which reference TRBV7-2 and TRBJ1-4 provide the parts outside the CDR3, is GAGVSQSPSNKVTEKGKDVELRCDPISGHTALYWYRQSLGQGLEFLIYFQGNSAPDKSGLPSDRFSAERTGGSVSTLTIQRTQQEDSAVYLCASSIGAGEKLFFGSGTQLSVL.